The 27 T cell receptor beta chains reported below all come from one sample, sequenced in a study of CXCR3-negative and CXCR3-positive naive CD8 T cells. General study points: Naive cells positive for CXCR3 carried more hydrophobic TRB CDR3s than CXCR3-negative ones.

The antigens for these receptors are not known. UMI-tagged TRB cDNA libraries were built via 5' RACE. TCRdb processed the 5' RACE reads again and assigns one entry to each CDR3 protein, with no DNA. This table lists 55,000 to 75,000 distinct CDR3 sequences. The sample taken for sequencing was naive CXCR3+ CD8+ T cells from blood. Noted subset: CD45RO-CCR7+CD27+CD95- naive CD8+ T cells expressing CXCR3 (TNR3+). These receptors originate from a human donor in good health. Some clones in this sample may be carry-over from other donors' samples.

The CDR3 region is CASSVSGTEAFF. The chain combines TRBV4-1 with TRBJ1-1. Germline V gene lookup returns CDR1 MGHRA and CDR2 YSYEKL. The CDR3 runs 12 residues.

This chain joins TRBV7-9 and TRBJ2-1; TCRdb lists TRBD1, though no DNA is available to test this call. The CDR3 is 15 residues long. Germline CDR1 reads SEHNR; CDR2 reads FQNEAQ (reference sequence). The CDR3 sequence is CASSYPDSPYNEQFF.

The CDR3 loop reads CASSLAGEIYGYTF. The chain joins TRBV7-8 to TRBJ1-2. Germline CDR1 is SGHVS and CDR2 is FQNEAQ. The CDR3 length is 14 residues.

This chain's CDR3 is CASSYPPGGSDGYTF. The V gene is TRBV6-2 or TRBV6-3, the J gene TRBJ1-2; TCRdb's D call of TRBD1 is untestable without DNA. This CDR3 contains 15 residues. CDR1 MNHEY and CDR2 SVGEGT come from the germline V gene.

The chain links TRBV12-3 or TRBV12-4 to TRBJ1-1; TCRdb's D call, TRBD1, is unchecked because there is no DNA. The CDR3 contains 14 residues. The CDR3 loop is CASSTRLGDTEAFF.

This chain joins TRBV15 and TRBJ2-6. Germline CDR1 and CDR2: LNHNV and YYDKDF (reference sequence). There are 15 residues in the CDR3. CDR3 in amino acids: CATSRERSGANVLTF.

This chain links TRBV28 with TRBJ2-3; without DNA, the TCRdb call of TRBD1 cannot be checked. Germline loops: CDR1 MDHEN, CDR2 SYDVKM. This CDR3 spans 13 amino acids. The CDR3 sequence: CASSETGSGTQYF.

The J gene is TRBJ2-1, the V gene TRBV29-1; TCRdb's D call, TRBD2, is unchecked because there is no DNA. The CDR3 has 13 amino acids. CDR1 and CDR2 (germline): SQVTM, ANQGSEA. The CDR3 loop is CSALPPGGNEQFF.

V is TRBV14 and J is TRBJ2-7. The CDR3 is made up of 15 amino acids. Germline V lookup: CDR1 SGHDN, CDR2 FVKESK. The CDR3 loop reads CASSPGLGLPYEQYF.

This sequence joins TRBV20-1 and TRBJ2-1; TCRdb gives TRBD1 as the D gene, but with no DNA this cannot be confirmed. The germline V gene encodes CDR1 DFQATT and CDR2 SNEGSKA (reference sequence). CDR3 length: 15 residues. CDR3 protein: CSVCTFGRGDNEQFF.

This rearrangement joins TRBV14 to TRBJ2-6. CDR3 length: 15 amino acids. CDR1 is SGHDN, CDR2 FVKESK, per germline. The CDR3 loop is CASSLLDSGANVLTF.

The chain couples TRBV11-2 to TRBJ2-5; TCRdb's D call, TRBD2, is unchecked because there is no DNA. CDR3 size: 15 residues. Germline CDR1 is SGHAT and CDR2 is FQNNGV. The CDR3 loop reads CASSLEAGGEETQYF. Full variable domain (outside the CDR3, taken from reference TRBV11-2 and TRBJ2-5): EAGVAQSPRYKIIEKRQSVAFWCNPISGHATLYWYQQILGQGPKLLIQFQNNGVVDDSQLPKDRFSAERLKGVDSTLKIQPAKLEDSAVYLCASSLEAGGEETQYFGPGTRLLVL.

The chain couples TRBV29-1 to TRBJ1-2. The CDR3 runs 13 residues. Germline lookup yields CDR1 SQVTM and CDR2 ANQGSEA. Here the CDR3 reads CSVVFPANYGYTF.

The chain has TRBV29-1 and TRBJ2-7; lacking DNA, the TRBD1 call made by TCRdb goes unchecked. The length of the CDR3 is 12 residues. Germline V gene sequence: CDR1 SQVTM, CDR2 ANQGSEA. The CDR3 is CSVVGASYEQYF.

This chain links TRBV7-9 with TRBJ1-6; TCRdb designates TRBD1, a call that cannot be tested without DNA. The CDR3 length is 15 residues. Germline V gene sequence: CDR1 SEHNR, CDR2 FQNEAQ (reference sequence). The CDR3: CASSPSGQGSSPLHF.

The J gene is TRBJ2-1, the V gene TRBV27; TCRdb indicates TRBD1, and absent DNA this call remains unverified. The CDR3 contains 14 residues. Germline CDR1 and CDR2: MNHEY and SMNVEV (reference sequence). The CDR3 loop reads CASSLIVQGYEQFF.

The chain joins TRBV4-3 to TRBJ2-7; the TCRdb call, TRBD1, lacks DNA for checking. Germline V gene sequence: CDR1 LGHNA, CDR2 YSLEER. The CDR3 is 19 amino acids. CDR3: CASSQVKGSVHWVSYEQYF.

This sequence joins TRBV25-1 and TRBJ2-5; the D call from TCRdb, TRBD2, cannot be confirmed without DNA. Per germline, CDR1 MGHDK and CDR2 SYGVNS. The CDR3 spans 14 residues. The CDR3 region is CASSEGAGGETQYF.

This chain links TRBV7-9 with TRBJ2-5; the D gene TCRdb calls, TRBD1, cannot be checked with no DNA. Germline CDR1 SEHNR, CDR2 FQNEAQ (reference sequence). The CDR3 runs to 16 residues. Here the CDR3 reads CASSTRPDRYQETQYF.

CDR3 amino acids: CASSPLRDRGSYEQYF. The J gene is TRBJ2-7, the V gene TRBV7-9; TCRdb's D call of TRBD1 is untestable without DNA. Germline lookup yields CDR1 SEHNR and CDR2 FQNEAQ (reference sequence). This CDR3 has 16 residues.

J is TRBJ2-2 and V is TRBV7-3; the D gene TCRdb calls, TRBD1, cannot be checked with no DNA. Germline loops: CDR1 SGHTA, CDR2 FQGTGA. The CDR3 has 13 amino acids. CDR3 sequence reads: CASSSAGAGELFF.

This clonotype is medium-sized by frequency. CDR3 amino acids: CASSQEGDRDTDTQYF. The J gene is TRBJ2-3, the V gene TRBV4-3; lacking DNA, the TRBD1 call made by TCRdb goes unchecked. The CDR3 sequence is 16 residues long. The germline V gene encodes CDR1 LGHNA and CDR2 YSLEER.

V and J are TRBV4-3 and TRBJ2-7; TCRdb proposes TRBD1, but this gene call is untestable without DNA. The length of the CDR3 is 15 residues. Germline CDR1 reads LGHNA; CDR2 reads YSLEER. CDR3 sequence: CASSQVARGAYEQYF.

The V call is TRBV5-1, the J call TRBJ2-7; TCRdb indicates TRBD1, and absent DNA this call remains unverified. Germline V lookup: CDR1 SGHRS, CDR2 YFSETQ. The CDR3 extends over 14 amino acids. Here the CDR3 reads CASSPGHGGDEQYF.

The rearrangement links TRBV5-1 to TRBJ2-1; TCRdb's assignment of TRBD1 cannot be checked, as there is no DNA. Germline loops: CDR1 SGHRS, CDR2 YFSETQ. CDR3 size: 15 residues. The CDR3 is CASSLGVGGNNEQFF.

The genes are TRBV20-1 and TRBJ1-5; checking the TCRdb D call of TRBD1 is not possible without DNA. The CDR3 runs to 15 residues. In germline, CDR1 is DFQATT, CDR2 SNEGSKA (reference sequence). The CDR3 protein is CSASWGAYSNQPQHF.

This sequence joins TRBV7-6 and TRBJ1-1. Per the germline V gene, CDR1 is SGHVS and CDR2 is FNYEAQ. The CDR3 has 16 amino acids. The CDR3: CASSLAEGGLNTEAFF.